Described below is a single T cell receptor beta chain sequence and its context. Its antigen has not been determined. The input lacks base qualities; no much larger clone sits a single base away. TCR-beta CDR3 regions were amplified from genomic DNA by a two-step multiplex PCR, with the second step adding Illumina-compatible adaptors. TCR-beta immunosequencing was performed on an Illumina platform as a commercial immunoSEQ service. In the authors' own workflow: Repertoires were summarised by productive clonality and by Top 10 Clones, defined as the percentage of T-cell templates derived from the ten most frequent sequences. Values of productive clonality ranged from 0 to 1, with a monoclonal population indicated by a value of 1. Sequences comprising at least 0.1% of tumour T-cell templates but absent from matched non-adjacent lung were defined as tumour-associated clones and were identified via log10 scatter plots. Student's t-tests were used for two-group comparisons, ANOVA was used for stages, and linear regression was used for relationships, with analyses conducted in GraphPad Prism7 and R. The table comes from immuneACCESS by way of TCRdb, which keeps in-frame sequences with V and J called. Part of the clones is missing from these tables; in studies checked, under half for an unresolved V gene and the rest for unknown reasons. That table is the source of V, J and clone size, and D and trimming were worked out from the DNA. For this sample there are around 15,000 clones; just over 75% appear just once. About 10% of the sample is taken by the ten largest.

V gives up 5 bases and J gives up 0 bases, and the segment between their germline ends measures 26 bases. The germline V gene (reference sequence) sets CDR1 to LNHDA and CDR2 to SQIVND. From the cysteine through the phenylalanine, the CDR3 covers 20 amino acids. The CDR3 DNA has 60 bases and is translated from base 1. The sample originates from a study of immune cell composition in non-small cell lung cancer (dated by TCRdb to 2016 to 2017). Regarding the complete study: Histologic subtype was assigned using H&E plus p63, CK5, Napsin A and TTF-1 immunohistochemistry, mainly lung adenocarcinoma or squamous cell carcinoma. The subtype comparisons left out several tumour specimens with TCR-beta data because those specimens were rare histological subtypes. TCR-beta sequencing (Adaptive Biotechnologies) was performed on about 35 paired NSCLC tumour and non-adjacent lung specimens plus 26 tumour-only specimens. Supplementary cohort #1, approximately 9 lung adenocarcinoma cases, had paired tumour/lung TCR-beta sequencing and TIL populations generated to assess tumour reactivity.

Findings and caveats that apply to the study as a whole: No significant correlation was found between tumour TCR-beta clonality and smoking pack-years. The reactivity cohort included only around ten cases, and whether tumour-reactive clones share sequences with the dominant in vivo tumour-associated clones was not shown. In around ten adenocarcinoma cases, a strong correlation was found between maximal tumour-associated clone frequency and TIL tumour reactivity, whereas no such correlation was found between overall clonality and TIL tumour reactivity. Tumour-associated clones >0.5% occurred in nearly half of NSCLC cases: about 35% of adenocarcinomas versus roughly three quarters of squamous carcinomas.

Non-adjacent lung tissue from the same patient, taken as far from the tumour as possible and at least 3 cm away, was used for the normal lung samples. Genomic DNA was extracted with the QIAamp DNA kit from frozen aliquots of unsorted single-cell suspensions. Tissues were received within 2 hours of resection and processed immediately into single-cell suspensions. Tissue was broken up mechanically, digested enzymatically with DNase I, collagenase I and hyaluronidase for 25 to 35 minutes at 37 degrees C, and then filtered and RBC-lysed. The same data also went into a second study, on CD4 T cells in lung cancer. Reported in the second study: The study screened blood T cells of NSCLC patients for responses to candidate mutation-encoded neoepitopes and isolated neoantigen-specific CD4+ T-cell clones and TCRs. A handful of patients undergoing curative-intent resections for stage I-III non-small cell lung cancer provided the tumor and non-adjacent lung tissue. Aged 60 to 69 when blood was donated, the resected patients, most of whom were former smokers, had either lung adenocarcinoma or squamous cell carcinoma. Treatments received by the patients before blood donation included platinum chemotherapy, and some patients received nivolumab or pembrolizumab. Some blood-derived responses might reflect in vitro priming of naive T cells or cross-reactivity rather than memory responses to the cancer. The frequency of neoantigen-specific clonotypes in tumor resections, non-adjacent lung and cultured T-cell products was tracked by TCRB deep sequencing. TCRB sequence data were analyzed using the kit provider's software, and tumor enrichment of clonotype templates was assessed with Fisher's exact test.

The sequencing sample was made of non-adjacent lung tissue. The sequence joins TRBV19 to TRBJ1-3; matching of 5 bases hints at TRBD1 as the D gene. This receptor was taken from a human donor with non-small cell lung cancer. The DNA is TGTGCCAGTAGTGTATCGACGGGACCAGTACTGGGGAACTCTGGAAACACCATATATTTT. It encodes CASSVSTGPVLGNSGNTIYF.